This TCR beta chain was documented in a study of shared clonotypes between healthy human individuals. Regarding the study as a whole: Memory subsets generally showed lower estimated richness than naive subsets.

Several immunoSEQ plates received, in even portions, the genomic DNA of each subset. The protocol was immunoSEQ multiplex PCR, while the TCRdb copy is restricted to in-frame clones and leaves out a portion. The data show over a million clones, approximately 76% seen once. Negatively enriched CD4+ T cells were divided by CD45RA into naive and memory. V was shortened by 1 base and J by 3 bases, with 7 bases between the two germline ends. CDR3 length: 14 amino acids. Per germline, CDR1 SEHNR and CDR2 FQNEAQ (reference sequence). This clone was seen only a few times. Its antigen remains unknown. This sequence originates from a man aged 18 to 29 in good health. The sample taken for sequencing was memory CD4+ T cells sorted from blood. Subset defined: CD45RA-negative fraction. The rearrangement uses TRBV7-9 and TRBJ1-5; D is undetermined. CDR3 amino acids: CASSLGQANQPQHF. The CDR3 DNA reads TGTGCCAGCAGCTTAGGCCAGGCCAATCAGCCCCAGCATTTT. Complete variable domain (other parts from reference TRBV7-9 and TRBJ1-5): DTGVSQNPRHKITKRGQNVTFRCDPISEHNRLYWYRQTLGQGPEFLTYFQNEAQLEKSRLLSDRFSAERPKGSFSTLEIQRTEQGDSAMYLCASSLGQANQPQHFGDGTRLSIL.